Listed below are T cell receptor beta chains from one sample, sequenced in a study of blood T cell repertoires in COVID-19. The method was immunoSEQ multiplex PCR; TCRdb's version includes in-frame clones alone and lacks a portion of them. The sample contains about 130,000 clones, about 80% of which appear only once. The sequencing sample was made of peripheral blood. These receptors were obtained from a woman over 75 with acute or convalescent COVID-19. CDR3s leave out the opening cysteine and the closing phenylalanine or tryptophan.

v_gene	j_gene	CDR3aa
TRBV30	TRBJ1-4	AWSVGTPNEKLF
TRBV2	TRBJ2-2	ASSELADNTGELF
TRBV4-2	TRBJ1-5	ASSQELRREGNQPQH
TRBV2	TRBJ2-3	ASSENRGATDTQY
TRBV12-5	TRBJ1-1	ASGLLGVTEAF
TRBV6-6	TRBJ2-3	ASSRGGGLLAGRADTQY
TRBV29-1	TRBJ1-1	SVVGQGLFSAEAF
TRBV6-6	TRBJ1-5	ASQTGIGNQPQH
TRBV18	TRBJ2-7	ASSPTRGPYEQY
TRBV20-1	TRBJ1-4	SALQGEKLF
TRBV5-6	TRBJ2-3	ASSWGQFHTDTQY
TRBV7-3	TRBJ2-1	ASSPVGSSYNEQF
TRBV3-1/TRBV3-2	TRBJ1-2	ASSRTGGMDRGGGYT
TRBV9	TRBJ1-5	ASSVEPNQPQH
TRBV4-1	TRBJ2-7	ASSPGWVRTYEQY
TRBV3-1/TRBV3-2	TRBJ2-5	ASTHRGQHFGETQY
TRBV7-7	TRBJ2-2	ASSLDVGPGELF
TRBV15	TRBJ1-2	ATSRDPAGFNGYT
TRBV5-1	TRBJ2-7	ASSKIGQGGQY
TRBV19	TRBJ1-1	ASSIAMNTEAF
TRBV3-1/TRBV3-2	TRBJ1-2	ASSQDLAPERYGYT
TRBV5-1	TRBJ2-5	ASSFSGGPQETQY
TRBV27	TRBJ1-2	ASSRDRVAGYT
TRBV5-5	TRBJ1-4	ASSLDRESEKLF
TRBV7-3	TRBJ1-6	ASSSSGTANSPLH
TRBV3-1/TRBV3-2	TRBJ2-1	ASSRGMGGTNEQF
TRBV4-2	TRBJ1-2	ASSQAKGGAGYT
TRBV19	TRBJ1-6	ASSIGFGGDAWNSPLH
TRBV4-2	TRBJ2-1	ASSQAVAGGPTYNEQF
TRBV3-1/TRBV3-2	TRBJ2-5	ASSGISGSWETQY
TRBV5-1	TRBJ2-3	ASSLSGTDTQY
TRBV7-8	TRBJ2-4	ASSLARGLAKNIQY
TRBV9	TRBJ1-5	ASSRGAVNQPQH
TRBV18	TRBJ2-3	ASSPLRGDTDTQY
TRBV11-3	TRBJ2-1	ASSFSGTGTWEQF
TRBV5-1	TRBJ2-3	ASRPGLAGLSGNTQY
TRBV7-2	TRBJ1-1	ASSPRWSGGTEAF
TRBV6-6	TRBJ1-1	ASSYQENTEAF
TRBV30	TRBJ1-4	AWSVQRAEKLF
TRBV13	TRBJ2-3	ASSLVSLAGTTDTQY
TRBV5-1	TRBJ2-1	ASSLGGSGPNEQF
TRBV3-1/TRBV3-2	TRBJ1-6	ASSRQGSSPLH
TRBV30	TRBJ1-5	AWSVGTGHQPQH
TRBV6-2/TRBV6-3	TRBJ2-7	ASSYSREQY
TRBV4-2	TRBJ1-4	ASSQVGGGKLF
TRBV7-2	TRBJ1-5	ASSRRRGGSVGNQPQH
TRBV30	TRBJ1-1	AWSLTRVGGTEAF
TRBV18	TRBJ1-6	ASSPDRGLSPLH
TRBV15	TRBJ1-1	ATSRDPGMNTEAF
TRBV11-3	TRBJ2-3	ASSLRQGTDTQY
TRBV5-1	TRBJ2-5	ASSSDVGGTQY
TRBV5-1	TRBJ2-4	ASSSRQGANIQY
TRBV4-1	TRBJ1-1	ASSQALTQDRGTEAF
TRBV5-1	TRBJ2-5	ASSPGGPETQY